The count of the clone carrying this T cell receptor beta chain is one. Reverse transcription of extracted RNA yielded cDNA, which provided the sequencing template. Assay used: immunoSEQ multiplex PCR; TCRdb lists only in-frame clones, some missing. The data show 130,000 or so clones, about 85% seen once. The sample's treatment: oral pan-JAK inhibitor, 5-10 mg twice daily. These data belong to a study of CD8+ T cells in alopecia areata. This CDR3 has 15 amino acids. The V gene end was trimmed by 4 bases and the J gene end by 4 bases; junction bases not matched to a gene: 7. CDR1 and CDR2 (germline): SGHTA, FQGTGA.

The clonotype comes from a human donor with alopecia areata. This chain joins TRBV7-3 and TRBJ1-3; 7 bases are a match to TRBD1. Sequencing was performed on CD8+ T cells sorted from blood, taken at week 4, from a patient treated with tofacitinib. The CDR3 DNA is TGTGCCAGCAGCTCCTATTACAGGGGCGGAAACACCATATATTTT. It encodes CASSSYYRGGNTIYF.